One sample yielded the 14 T cell receptor beta chains listed below, sequenced in a study of T cells in women clearing cervical HPV infection. The repertoire was sequenced with immunoSEQ multiplex PCR; TCRdb's copy has only in-frame clones and lacks some. This table lists approximately 24,000 clones. Sequencing was carried out using blood buffy coat. These receptors all stem from a woman between 18 and 70 years old with a cervical HPV16 infection that either progressed to CIN3+ or cleared (not recorded which).

Details on this clone: The read falls 3 residues short of the CDR3 end, and the missing part is taken from the germline J gene. The V and J genes are TRBV5-1 and TRBJ2-4; D unresolved. The CDR3 is 16 residues long. V dropped 5 bases and J dropped 1 base, with 16 bases sitting between them. Germline CDR1 SGHRS, CDR2 YFSETQ. CDR3 sequence reads: CASSLSLRNAKNIQYF. CDR3 bases read: TGCGCCAGCAGTCTTAGCTTGAGAAACGCCAAAAACATT.

About this clone: The missing CDR3 end, 3 residues past where the read stops, is filled in from the germline J gene. This chain uses TRBV5-1 with TRBJ2-2; 10 bases are shared with TRBD2. The CDR3 is made up of 15 amino acids. The junction had 2 bases not matched to a gene; V was cut back by 0 bases and J by 6 bases. The germline gives CDR1 SGHRS, CDR2 YFSETQ. The CDR3 DNA, read in part, is TGCGCCAGCAGCTTGGTCCTAGCGGGAGCCGGGGAG. Translated: CASSLVLAGAGE. The whole CDR3 sequence is CASSLVLAGAGELFF.

In regard to this clone: The CDR3 end lies 3 residues beyond the end of the read and is filled in from the germline J gene. The chain combines TRBV20-1 with TRBJ1-4, with D perhaps matching TRBD1 (5 bases). CDR1 and CDR2 (germline): DFQATT, SNEGSKA (reference sequence). The CDR3 extends over 17 amino acids. The CDR3 here is CSARDLGSSSGANVLFF. The sequenced part of the CDR3 DNA is TGCAGTGCTAGAGATCTGGGCAGCAGCTCTGGGGCCAACGTA.

Details on this clone: The read is 3 residues too short to cover the CDR3 end, so that end is filled in from the germline J gene. The V call is TRBV20-1, the J call TRBJ2-1; TRBD2 agrees at 7 bases. The V segment lost 5 bases and the J segment 0 bases; nucleotides outside the gene matches: 10. The CDR3 length is 16 residues. CDR1 DFQATT and CDR2 SNEGSKA come from the germline V gene (reference sequence). The sequenced CDR3 bases are TGCAGTGCTCTCACAAGCGGGGCCAGCTCCTACAATGAG. This gives the protein CSALTSGASSYNE. The whole CDR3 sequence reads CSALTSGASSYNEQFF.

With respect to this clone: From the germline J gene comes the end of the CDR3, since the read stops 3 residues before it. This chain uses TRBV20-1 with TRBJ2-3, with 9 positions matching TRBD1. CDR1 DFQATT and CDR2 SNEGSKA come from the germline V gene (reference sequence). The CDR3 runs to 14 residues. The CDR3 sequence is CSARSGTGLGAQYF. The sequenced CDR3 bases are TGCAGTGCTAGATCCGGGACAGGGCTCGGAGCG.

Concerning this clone itself: Sequencing ends 3 residues short of the CDR3 end; the germline J gene provides the rest. This chain joins TRBV19 and TRBJ2-3; the match to TRBD1 covers 7 bases. The CDR3 totals 15 residues. Germline V lookup: CDR1 LNHDA, CDR2 SQIVND (reference sequence). The CDR3 reads CASSPRQGIPGTQYF. The covered CDR3 bases are TGTGCCAGTAGTCCCCGACAGGGAATTCCAGGGACG.

Comment on this clone: Read coverage stops 3 residues before the CDR3 terminus; the germline J gene supplies the remainder. The V gene is TRBV6-2 or TRBV6-3, the J gene TRBJ1-5, with 8 bases that match TRBD1. This CDR3 is built from 13 residues. The ends lost 7 bases at V and 6 bases at J; junction bases unmatched: 5. Germline CDR1 and CDR2: MNHEY and SVGEGT. The CDR3 here is CASIQGAGQPQHF. CDR3 bases read: TGTGCCAGCATCCAGGGGGCGGGTCAGCCC.

A word on this clone: The DNA ends 3 residues before the CDR3 does, and the rest of the CDR3 is filled in from the germline J gene. V usage is TRBV2 and J usage is TRBJ2-7; TRBD1 aligns across 8 bases. The CDR3 is 15 amino acids. Germline V gives CDR1 SNHLY, CDR2 FYNNEI. The ends lost 6 bases at V and 0 bases at J; junction bases unmatched: 7. The CDR3 region is CASRAGGQSSYEQYF. The DNA read from the CDR3 is TGTGCCAGCAGGGCAGGGGGCCAAAGCTCCTACGAG.

Regarding this clone: The read stops 3 residues short of the end of the CDR3; the missing end is completed from the germline J gene. The chain employs TRBV9 and TRBJ2-2, with a tentative D call TRBD1 (6 bases). Trimming cost V 2 bases and J 5 bases, with 13 bases left between them. Per germline, CDR1 SGDLS and CDR2 YYNGEE. The CDR3 loop spans 15 amino acids. CDR3 bases read: TGTGCCAGCAGCGTTCTCACAGGGCGAACCGGGGAG. It is translated as CASSVLTGRTGE. The entire CDR3 reads CASSVLTGRTGELFF. Variable domain in full (rest from reference TRBV9 and TRBJ2-2): DSGVTQTPKHLITATGQRVTLRCSPRSGDLSVYWYQQSLDQGLQFLIQYYNGEERAKGNILERFSAQQFPDLHSELNLSSLELGDSALYFCASSVLTGRTGELFFGEGSRLTVL.

On this clone: A junction end diverges from the germline sequence, so it may reflect a read error. The CDR3 extends 3 residues past the end of the read, so its final part is completed from the germline J gene. The same CDR3 is also encoded by other DNA sequences in this sample. The V and J genes are TRBV19 and TRBJ1-3, with 7 bases matching TRBD1. CDR1 is LNHDA, CDR2 SQIVND, per germline (reference sequence). The CDR3 has 15 amino acids. The CDR3: CASAREGAEGNTIYF. The sequenced CDR3 bases are TGTGCCAGTGCCCGGGAGGGGGCGGAAGGAAACACT.

Concerning this clone itself: Read data end 3 residues before the CDR3 end; the end is taken from the germline J gene. The chain links TRBV7-2 to TRBJ2-5; 9 bases are a match to TRBD1. In germline, CDR1 is SGHTA, CDR2 FQGNSA. V lost 5 bases to trimming and J lost 5 bases; unmatched junction nucleotides: 9. The CDR3 covers 15 residues. The sequenced part of the CDR3 DNA is TGTGCCAGCAGCGAATGGGACAGGGTCGGGGAGACC. Translating it yields CASSEWDRVGET. The full-length CDR3 reads as CASSEWDRVGETQYF. The entire variable domain, with the rest obtained from reference TRBV7-2 and TRBJ2-5, is as follows: GAGVSQSPSNKVTEKGKDVELRCDPISGHTALYWYRQSLGQGLEFLIYFQGNSAPDKSGLPSDRFSAERTGGSVSTLTIQRTQQEDSAVYLCASSEWDRVGETQYFGPGTRLLVL.

On this clone itself: The read ends 3 residues early relative to the CDR3; the germline J gene fills the gap. This chain joins TRBV5-1 and TRBJ2-7; 8 positions match TRBD1. From germline, CDR1 is SGHRS and CDR2 YFSETQ. The CDR3 runs 17 residues. The V and J ends lost 0 bases and 5 bases, in that order; junction bases with no gene match: 13. Partial CDR3 DNA: TGCGCCAGCAGCTTGGTCCCAACAGGGGGAGGTAGCAACGAG. Amino acids: CASSLVPTGGGSNE. The complete CDR3 protein is CASSLVPTGGGSNEQYF.

For this clone: Read coverage stops 3 residues before the CDR3 terminus; the germline J gene supplies the remainder. V usage is TRBV12-3 or TRBV12-4 and J usage is TRBJ2-3, with D uncertain. The CDR3 consists of 17 residues. The DNA read from the CDR3 is TGTGCCAGGGCCCTGGCGTCGAATGGGCCCCTCCAAGAGACG. Protein: CARALASNGPLQET. The full CDR3 sequence reads CARALASNGPLQETQYF.

A word on this clone: The read terminates 3 residues before the CDR3 end, so the remaining end is supplied by the germline J gene. The chain combines TRBV18 with TRBJ1-3; 8 bases are shared with TRBD1. The length of the CDR3 is 15 residues. CDR1 and CDR2 from the germline V gene are KGHSH and LQKENI. The V and J ends lost 4 bases and 3 bases, in that order; junction bases with no gene match: 5. The CDR3 here is CASSQDRVRGNTIYF. The part of the CDR3 DNA that was read is TGTGCCAGCTCACAGGACAGGGTTCGTGGAAACACC.